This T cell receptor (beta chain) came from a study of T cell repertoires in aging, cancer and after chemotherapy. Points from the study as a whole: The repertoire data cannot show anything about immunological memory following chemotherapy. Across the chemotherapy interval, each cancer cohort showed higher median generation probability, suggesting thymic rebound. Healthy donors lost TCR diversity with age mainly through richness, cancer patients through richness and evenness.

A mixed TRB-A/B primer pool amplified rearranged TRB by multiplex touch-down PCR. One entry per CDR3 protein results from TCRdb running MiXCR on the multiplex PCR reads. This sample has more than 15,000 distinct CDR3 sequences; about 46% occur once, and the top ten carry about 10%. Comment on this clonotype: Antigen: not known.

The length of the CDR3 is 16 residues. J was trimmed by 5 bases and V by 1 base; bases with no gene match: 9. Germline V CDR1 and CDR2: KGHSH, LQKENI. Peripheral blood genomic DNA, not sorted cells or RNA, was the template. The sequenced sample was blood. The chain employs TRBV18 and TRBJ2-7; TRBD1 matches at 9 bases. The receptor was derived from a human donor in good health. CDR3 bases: TGTGCCAGCTCACCACTTTTCGGACAGGGGTCGCACGAGCAGTACTTC. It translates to CASSPLFGQGSHEQYF.